This T cell receptor beta chain originates from a study of CD8 T cells in ankylosing spondylitis. Findings and caveats of the study: Made up of 7 to 9 highly homologous variants, a TCR beta motif appeared characteristic of ankylosing spondylitis blood. Past studies reported some motif variants in reactive arthritis synovial fluid and blood.

This CDR3 has 12 residues. Germline V gene lookup returns CDR1 GTSNPN and CDR2 SVGIG (reference sequence). Trimming stripped 8 bases from V and 3 bases from J, with 13 bases between. Turning to this clonotype: The antigen remains undetermined.

TCRdb independently ran MiXCR on the 5' RACE reads; one entry per CDR3 protein. Found here are around 770,000 distinct CDR3 sequences, around a fifth of them singletons; the top ten hold under 20%. This chain links TRBV30 with TRBJ1-1, with D possibly TRBD1 on 5 matching bases. Sample: blood, either unsorted or a sorted T cell fraction (not recorded which). This TCR derives from a male donor with ankylosing spondylitis. CDR3 residues: CAANWGDTEAFF. CDR3 DNA sequence: TGTGCCGCCAATTGGGGGGACACTGAAGCTTTCTTT.